This record concerns one TCR beta chain sequence. The antigen remains undetermined. The CDR3 totals 13 residues. Germline V lookup: CDR1 ENHRY, CDR2 SYGVKD. V lost 10 bases and J 6 bases, leaving 17 bases between the germline ends. This entry is derived from a study of T cells after yellow fever vaccination. About the study: Low-cell-number fractions underwent preparation using SMART-Seq v4 Ultra Low Input.

Conversion of TCR transcripts into cDNA relied on 5'RACE template switching, which added a universal primer site and UMIs. One entry per CDR3 protein, called by TCRdb with MiXCR from the 5' RACE reads. This table holds 60,000 to 95,000 distinct CDR3 sequences, approximately 7.3% found once. Overall study results and limits: Repertoires sorted by FACS could include abundant clonotypes that are contaminants from the bulk population. Shared CD4/CD8 clonotypes were a small share, likely from convergent recombination.

Sequences were derived from CD8+ T cells sorted from PBMCs, sampled 10 to 11 days after the first yellow fever vaccination. The sequence derives from a man between 18 and 35 years old who received the YFV17D yellow fever vaccine. This rearrangement joins TRBV10-3 to TRBJ2-3; D call uncertain. The CDR3 here is CATIPGPADTQYF. In nucleotides, the CDR3 is TGTGCCACCATTCCCGGACCGGCCGATACGCAGTATTTT.